The clone carrying this T cell receptor beta chain has at least ten counts. Its antigen is undetermined. Using its own MiXCR run on the RACE reads, TCRdb lists one record per CDR3 protein. The sample records some 400,000 distinct CDR3 sequences, approximately 5% being singletons. V shed 5 bases, J shed 4 bases, and the junction held 7 bases outside the gene matches. Germline CDR1 reads SGHRS; CDR2 reads YFSETQ. This CDR3 is 15 amino acids long. This sample's time point: pre-sensitization, week 0. Specified treatment: therapeutic diphenylcyclopropenone sensitization with weekly scalp DPC. Alopecia patients between 18 and 70 years old and suitable for DPC were used as donors. The source of the sample is a study of human T cells and chemical hapten exposure. Study outcomes and limitations: As patch test score rose, PT1 expanded TCR counts tended to rise as well. Expanded TCRs made up significantly more big CDR3 similarity clusters than controls did.

The sequence derives from a woman aged 45-59 years with alopecia areata. Some clones in this sample may be carry-over from other donors' samples. The input for sequencing was whole blood, taken in connection with sensitization to the hapten diphenylcyclopropenone (DPC). The V and J genes are TRBV5-1 and TRBJ2-1; 9 nucleotides match TRBD1. CDR3 coding DNA: TGCGCCAGCAGTATACAGGGGGCGAAGTACAATGAGCAGTTCTTC. It translates to CASSIQGAKYNEQFF.